Listed here are 26 T cell receptor beta chains from one sample, sequenced in a study of a mutant IDH1 vaccine in newly diagnosed glioma. This sample's time point: week 23, last vaccination. Each dose delivered 300 ug of mutant IDH1 20-mer peptide subcutaneously with imiquimod. These receptors have no identified antigens. Profiling relied on immunoSEQ multiplex PCR, and the TCRdb table lists in-frame clones only, not all of them. The repertoire holds around 55,000 clones, with roughly 80% as singletons. Here the sequenced sample was PBMCs, taken from a glioma patient whose treatment included an IDH1 peptide vaccine. These receptors were obtained from a man aged 35-49 years with glioma.

The CDR3 sequence: CASSLRTAQETQYF. CDR3 DNA: TGCGCCAGCAGCTTGAGGACAGCCCAAGAGACCCAGTACTTC. The V call is TRBV5-1, the J call TRBJ2-5; possible D gene TRBD1, 6 bases. The V and J ends lost 1 base and 1 base respectively, with 8 bases between them. The germline V gene encodes CDR1 SGHRS and CDR2 YFSETQ. This CDR3 contains 14 residues.

This chain uses TRBV27 with TRBJ1-5; no clear D. This CDR3 contains 15 residues. V lost 6 bases and J lost 0, with 12 bases in between. Germline V gives CDR1 MNHEY, CDR2 SMNVEV (reference sequence). As DNA, the CDR3 is TGTGCCAGCAGAGATCGGGTCGATAGCAATCAGCCCCAGCATTTT. Translated, it gives CASRDRVDSNQPQHF.

The gene calls are TRBV27 and TRBJ2-7; 8 nucleotides line up with TRBD2. The CDR3 runs 13 residues. Germline V gene data show CDR1 as MNHEY and CDR2 as SMNVEV (reference sequence). Trimming took 5 bases from V and 3 from J; bases not matched to a gene: 3. For the CDR3, the DNA is TGTGCCAGCAGTCGGGGGGGCGGCTACGAGCAGTACTTC. Its translation: CASSRGGGYEQYF.

The V gene is TRBV18, the J gene TRBJ2-1, with TRBD2 matching 13 bases. Germline V gene lookup returns CDR1 KGHSH and CDR2 LQKENI. Trimming took 1 base from V and 0 from J; bases not matched to a gene: 9. The CDR3 contains 20 residues. The CDR3 reads CASSPLLAGGPVSSYNEQFF. The DNA of the CDR3 is TGTGCCAGCTCACCACTACTAGCGGGGGGGCCCGTTAGCTCCTACAATGAGCAGTTCTTC.

The genes are TRBV19 and TRBJ2-5; TRBD2 is a possible D gene (6 bases). Between the trimmed V and J ends, which lost 0 bases and 2 bases, there was a span of 16 bases. The CDR3 has 17 amino acids. CDR1 LNHDA and CDR2 SQIVND come from the germline V gene (reference sequence). The CDR3 nucleotides read TGTGCCAGTAGTATAGATGTCGCGACTAGTTCACAAGAGACCCAGTACTTC. The encoded protein is CASSIDVATSSQETQYF.

CDR3 DNA sequence: TGTGCCAGCAGTTCAGACAGGGGCCACGAGCAGTACTTC. This encodes CASSSDRGHEQYF. The chain couples TRBV6-6 to TRBJ2-7, with 8 bases that match TRBD1. Per the germline V gene, CDR1 is MNHNY and CDR2 is SVGAGI (reference sequence). The V gene end was trimmed by 4 bases and the J gene end by 5 bases; junction bases not matched to a gene: 4. The CDR3 is 13 residues long.

The chain recombines TRBV18 with TRBJ2-7; 7 nucleotides align to TRBD1. In germline, CDR1 is KGHSH, CDR2 LQKENI. Trimming at V came to 3 bases and at J to 2 bases, leaving 4 bases not matched to a gene. CDR3 size: 14 residues. CDR3 sequence reads: CASSPPGQAYEQYF. The CDR3 bases are TGTGCCAGCTCACCTCCCGGACAGGCCTACGAGCAGTACTTC.

This sequence joins TRBV18 and TRBJ2-7, with 9 positions matching TRBD1. This CDR3 region has 17 residues. V dropped 6 bases and J dropped 3; count of bases not matched to a gene: 15. CDR1 and CDR2 from the germline V gene are KGHSH and LQKENI. The CDR3 is CASSEKGQGYVLYEQYF. The CDR3 coding sequence is TGTGCCAGCTCTGAGAAGGGACAGGGTTATGTCCTCTACGAGCAGTACTTC.

The chain carries TRBV7-9 and TRBJ2-4; D is undetermined. Germline V CDR1 and CDR2: SEHNR, FQNEAQ (reference sequence). Deletions cut 8 bases from V and 3 bases from J, with 8 bases between. This CDR3 contains 12 residues. CDR3 region: CASGEYKNIQYF. CDR3 bases: TGTGCCAGCGGGGAATACAAAAACATTCAGTACTTC. Using reference TRBV7-9 and TRBJ2-4 for the parts outside the CDR3, the full variable domain is DTGVSQNPRHKITKRGQNVTFRCDPISEHNRLYWYRQTLGQGPEFLTYFQNEAQLEKSRLLSDRFSAERPKGSFSTLEIQRTEQGDSAMYLCASGEYKNIQYFGAGTRLSVL.

The chain employs TRBV2 and TRBJ1-6; 8 positions agree with TRBD1. V lost 7 bases, J lost 9 bases, and 8 bases stayed unmatched. The V gene's germline CDR1 is SNHLY and CDR2 FYNNEI. This CDR3 is 14 amino acids long. Here the CDR3 reads CASIGTGGSSPLHF. The CDR3 nucleotides read TGTGCCAGCATTGGGACAGGAGGTAGTTCACCCCTCCACTTT.

The rearrangement links TRBV29-1 to TRBJ1-3; D gene uncertain. The CDR3 contains 13 residues. Trimming took 6 bases from V and 0 from J, leaving 9 bases between them. The germline V gene has CDR1 SQVTM and CDR2 ANQGSEA. DNA of the CDR3: TGCAGCGTCGTGGGGTCCTCTGGAAACACCATATATTTT. The encoded protein is CSVVGSSGNTIYF. Drawing the rest from reference TRBV29-1 and TRBJ1-3, the complete variable domain is SAVISQKPSRDICQRGTSLTIQCQVDSQVTMMFWYRQQPGQSLTLIATANQGSEATYESGFVIDKFPISRPNLTFSTLTVSNMSPEDSSIYLCSVVGSSGNTIYFGEGSWLTVV.

The chain carries TRBV18 and TRBJ2-5, with no clear D. This CDR3 is built from 12 residues. Per germline, CDR1 KGHSH and CDR2 LQKENI. Trimming shortened V by 3 bases and J by 1 base, and 3 bases separated the two germline ends. CDR3 amino acids: CASSPVQETQYF. DNA for the CDR3: TGTGCCAGCTCACCGGTCCAAGAGACCCAGTACTTC. The full variable domain, its missing parts supplied by reference TRBV18 and TRBJ2-5, is NAGVMQNPRHLVRRRGQEARLRCSPMKGHSHVYWYRQLPEEGLKFMVYLQKENIIDESGMPKERFSAEFPKEGPSILRIQQVVRGDSAAYFCASSPVQETQYFGPGTRLLVL.

This rearrangement joins TRBV7-9 to TRBJ1-2; D is uncertain. The CDR3 loop spans 12 amino acids. Trimming stripped 0 bases from V and 8 bases from J, with 7 bases between. CDR1 is SEHNR and CDR2 is FQNEAQ in the germline V gene (reference sequence). CDR3: CASSLAGRGYTF. Written as DNA, the CDR3 is TGTGCCAGCAGCTTAGCTGGCCGCGGCTACACCTTC.

The table lists this clone with a count of one. This rearrangement joins TRBV19 to TRBJ2-1, with D possibly TRBD2 on 6 matching bases. Trimming took off 2 bases at V and 2 bases at J, with 7 bases between the two ends. The CDR3 length is 14 residues. Germline V gene data show CDR1 as LNHDA and CDR2 as SQIVND (reference sequence). The DNA of the CDR3 is TGTGCCAGTAGTATATTAGCGGCCTACAATGAGCAGTTCTTC. Amino acids: CASSILAAYNEQFF.

A single count supports this clone. The J gene is TRBJ1-6, the V gene TRBV2, with D perhaps TRBD1 (6 bases). Trimming cost V 2 bases and J 6 bases, with 20 bases left between them. The CDR3 totals 18 residues. Germline CDR1 is SNHLY and CDR2 is FYNNEI. The CDR3 nucleotides are TGTGCCAGCAGTGAACATCGGGGCCTTAGGGGGGGTAATTCACCCCTCCACTTT. Translating gives CASSEHRGLRGGNSPLHF.

This rearrangement joins TRBV6-1 to TRBJ1-6; 8 bases map to TRBD1. Germline trimming cut 6 bases from V and 9 bases from J; bases unmatched to any gene: 10. Germline assignment: CDR1 MNHNS and CDR2 SASEGT. This CDR3 has 15 residues. The CDR3 region has the DNA TGTGCCAGCAGGGCTCCCGGACAGGGTCCTTCACCCCTCCACTTT. Its protein is CASRAPGQGPSPLHF.

The rearrangement joins TRBV5-4 to TRBJ1-4; D is perhaps TRBD1 (6 bases). CDR3 length equals 14 residues. Germline loops: CDR1 SGHNT, CDR2 YYREEE (reference sequence). Between the trimmed V and J ends, which lost 2 bases and 6 bases, there was a span of 11 bases. Here the CDR3 reads CASSFGGGDEKLFF. CDR3 DNA sequence: TGTGCCAGCAGCTTTGGAGGGGGGGATGAAAAACTGTTTTTT. Using reference TRBV5-4 and TRBJ1-4 for the parts outside the CDR3, the full variable domain is ETGVTQSPTHLIKTRGQQVTLRCSSQSGHNTVSWYQQALGQGPQFIFQYYREEENGRGNFPPRFSGLQFPNYSSELNVNALELDDSALYLCASSFGGGDEKLFFGSGTQLSVL.

The chain has TRBV7-8 and TRBJ2-5; 7 nucleotides line up with TRBD2. Germline-derived CDR1 and CDR2 are SGHVS and FQNEAQ. The CDR3 contains 14 residues. Trimming at V came to 3 bases and at J to 3 bases, leaving 4 bases not matched to a gene. CDR3 loop: CASSLGTNEETQYF. CDR3 in DNA: TGTGCCAGCAGCTTGGGGACTAATGAAGAGACCCAGTACTTC.

This sequence joins TRBV4-1 and TRBJ2-5; D is undetermined. Trimming pared 1 base from V and 3 bases from J, leaving 9 bases between. The CDR3 is made up of 14 amino acids. Germline lookup yields CDR1 MGHRA and CDR2 YSYEKL. In nucleotides, the CDR3 is TGCGCCAGCAGCCAAGTTTCGCCCGAAGAGACCCAGTACTTC. This codes for CASSQVSPEETQYF.

This rearrangement joins TRBV2 to TRBJ1-4, with D possibly TRBD1 on 5 matching bases. Germline-derived CDR1 and CDR2 are SNHLY and FYNNEI. Trimming took off 4 bases at V and 4 bases at J, with 10 bases between the two ends. This CDR3 comprises 14 residues. The CDR3 protein is CASSVQGRNEKLFF. DNA for the CDR3: TGTGCCAGCAGTGTGCAGGGCCGTAATGAAAAACTGTTTTTT.

The J gene is TRBJ2-2, the V gene TRBV6-6; D is unclear. Germline V lookup: CDR1 MNHNY, CDR2 SVGAGI (reference sequence). The CDR3 is 16 residues long. Between the trimmed V and J ends, which lost 0 bases and 1 base, there was a span of 9 bases. The CDR3 nucleotides are TGTGCCAGCAGTTACTCGAAACAGATGAACACCGGGGAGCTGTTTTTT. Its translation: CASSYSKQMNTGELFF.

The chain employs TRBV10-3 and TRBJ1-2; D is perhaps TRBD1 (6 bases). Germline V gene sequence: CDR1 ENHRY, CDR2 SYGVKD. This CDR3 spans 17 amino acids. V lost 0 bases to trimming and J lost 4 bases, with 18 bases between them. This CDR3 reads CAISESGSQGLIYGYTF. The CDR3, as DNA: TGTGCCATCAGTGAGTCAGGTTCGCAGGGGCTAATCTATGGCTACACCTTC.

V is TRBV2 and J is TRBJ2-1, with D hard to call. The V and J ends lost 6 bases and 13 bases respectively, with 13 bases between them. Germline values: CDR1 SNHLY, CDR2 FYNNEI. The CDR3 length is 11 residues. The CDR3 bases are TGTGCCAGCAGAGAGATGGGGTCCCAGTTCTTC. Translation: CASREMGSQFF.

V is TRBV6-5 and J is TRBJ1-5, with D perhaps matching TRBD1 (5 bases). The CDR3 length is 16 residues. V gave up 4 bases and J gave up 1 base, with 14 bases separating them. Germline loops: CDR1 MNHEY, CDR2 SVGAGI. CDR3 loop: CASSSTLKGSNQPQHF. CDR3 in DNA: TGTGCCAGCAGTTCCACGTTGAAGGGGAGCAATCAGCCCCAGCATTTT.

The chain employs TRBV4-1 and TRBJ2-3; D is perhaps TRBD1 or TRBD2 (5 bases each). V shed 2 bases and J shed 2 bases, with 17 bases lying between them. From germline, CDR1 is MGHRA and CDR2 YSYEKL. This CDR3 comprises 17 residues. The CDR3 bases are TGCGCCAGCAGCCAAAGGGGCGACGGAGGCCCCACAGATACGCAGTATTTT. Protein sequence: CASSQRGDGGPTDTQYF.

This clone was observed a few times. The J gene is TRBJ1-1, the V gene TRBV19, with D unclear. This CDR3 spans 13 amino acids. CDR1 is LNHDA, CDR2 SQIVND, per germline (reference sequence). Between the trimmed V and J ends, which lost 7 bases and 6 bases, there was a span of 15 bases. CDR3 residues: CASMAAVKPEAFF. CDR3 in DNA: TGTGCCAGTATGGCGGCCGTAAAGCCTGAAGCTTTCTTT.